The 32 T cell receptor beta chains below come from one sample, sequenced in a study of cytomegalovirus exposure and HLA in healthy donors (dated by TCRdb to 2016 to 2017). Library preparation was by the immunoSEQ multiplex PCR assay. For the multiplex PCR, a mixture combining 60 forward primers for TCR Vbeta segments and 13 reverse primers for TCR Jbeta segments was used. Held by TCRdb, this immuneACCESS table contains in-frame sequences only and omits some clones. Under half of the omission traces to an unresolved V gene where checked; the cause of the rest is unknown. The sample data list about 95,000 clones, and approximately 72% of these were observed just once. The ten top clones hold about 4% of the sample. The sequencing input was PBMCs. These receptors all come from a woman in her 40s in good health and CMV-seropositive.

V usage is TRBV10-3 and J usage is TRBJ1-6; the match to TRBD1 covers 8 bases. CDR1 and CDR2 from the germline V gene are ENHRY and SYGVKD. The CDR3 length is 13 residues. V lost 6 bases and J lost 8; bases outside the gene matches: 3. The CDR3 region is CAIRSGGHSPLHF. CDR3 nucleotides: TGTGCCATCAGGTCAGGGGGCCATTCACCCCTCCACTTT.

The rearrangement links TRBV6-5 to TRBJ2-5, with a weak D call TRBD2 (7 bases). Trimming took 1 base from V and 1 from J, leaving 13 bases between them. This CDR3 is built from 16 residues. Germline loops: CDR1 MNHEY, CDR2 SVGAGI. CDR3 nucleotide sequence: TGTGCCAGCAGTTACTGGGGGGGCGCCCCCCAAGAGACCCAGTACTTC. Translating it yields CASSYWGGAPQETQYF.

This chain links TRBV4-1 with TRBJ1-5; 7 bases map to TRBD1. After removal of 6 bases from V and 8 bases from J, the junction contained 13 bases not matched to a gene. CDR3 length: 15 residues. Germline values: CDR1 MGHRA, CDR2 YSYEKL. Here the CDR3 DNA reads TGCGCCAGCAGGGGGCCAGGGGGATGGGGGGAGCCCCAGCATTTT. It specifies CASRGPGGWGEPQHF.

The chain recombines TRBV7-6 with TRBJ1-4, with 9 bases matching TRBD1. The V segment lost 1 base and the J segment 7 bases; nucleotides outside the gene matches: 1. Per germline, CDR1 SGHVS and CDR2 FNYEAQ. This CDR3 is 14 amino acids long. The CDR3 loop reads CASSLGDRVEKLFF. For the CDR3, the DNA is TGTGCCAGCAGCTTAGGGGACAGGGTTGAAAAACTGTTTTTT. Filled out from reference TRBV7-6 and TRBJ1-4, the complete variable domain reads GAGVSQSPRYKVTKRGQDVALRCDPISGHVSLYWYRQALGQGPEFLTYFNYEAQQDKSGLPNDRFSAERPEGSISTLTIQRTEQRDSAMYRCASSLGDRVEKLFFGSGTQLSVL.

The chain employs TRBV5-4 and TRBJ2-7, with 9 nucleotides matching TRBD2. With 2 bases clipped from V and 7 bases from J, the junction kept 10 bases outside the gene matches. The V gene's germline CDR1 is SGHNT and CDR2 YYREEE (reference sequence). The CDR3 runs 15 residues. The CDR3 DNA sequence: TGTGCCAGCAGCTTAGGCGGGAGGGCCGCGGGGGAGCAGTACTTC. Its protein product is CASSLGGRAAGEQYF.

About this clone: Other DNA sequences of this sample code for an identical CDR3. This chain joins TRBV6-5 and TRBJ2-7, with 9 bases matching TRBD1. V lost 0 bases and J lost 3; bases outside the gene matches: 3. Germline loops: CDR1 MNHEY, CDR2 SVGAGI. The CDR3 consists of 15 residues. CDR3 in DNA: TGTGCCAGCAGTTACTCTCCGGGACAGGGCTACGAGCAGTACTTC. Protein: CASSYSPGQGYEQYF.

This clone turned up a few times. Written as DNA, the CDR3 is TGTGCCAGCAGTTTAATTACACAGGGCTCTCAGCCCCAGCATTTT. Its protein product is CASSLITQGSQPQHF. The V gene is TRBV28, the J gene TRBJ1-5, with a weak D call TRBD1 (6 bases). The CDR3 is 15 amino acids. The V end was cut by 2 bases, the J end by 6 bases, with 14 bases between. The germline gives CDR1 MDHEN, CDR2 SYDVKM. Combining the CDR3 with reference TRBV28 and TRBJ1-5 gives the whole variable domain DVKVTQSSRYLVKRTGEKVFLECVQDMDHENMFWYRQDPGLGLRLIYFSYDVKMKEKGDIPEGYSVSREKKERFSLILESASTNQTSMYLCASSLITQGSQPQHFGDGTRLSIL.

This rearrangement joins TRBV5-6 to TRBJ2-7; the D gene is possibly TRBD2 (6 bases). Germline values: CDR1 SGHDT, CDR2 YYEEEE. V was pared by 4 bases and J by 6 bases, with 14 bases between. There are 13 residues in the CDR3. Here the CDR3 DNA reads TGTGCCAGCAGCCAAGGGACTGTCGGCGAGCAGTACTTC. It is translated as CASSQGTVGEQYF. Together with reference TRBV5-6 and TRBJ2-7, the CDR3 gives the full variable domain: DAGVTQSPTHLIKTRGQQVTLRCSPKSGHDTVSWYQQALGQGPQFIFQYYEEEERQRGNFPDRFSGHQFPNYSSELNVNALLLGDSALYLCASSQGTVGEQYFGPGTRLTVT.

The chain links TRBV18 to TRBJ2-7, with 7 positions matching TRBD2. Looked up from germline, CDR1 is KGHSH and CDR2 is LQKENI. V lost 9 bases and J lost 5; bases outside the gene matches: 10. This CDR3 has 13 residues. This CDR3 is CASGGELGDEQYF. The CDR3, as DNA: TGTGCCAGTGGGGGGGAACTGGGAGACGAGCAGTACTTC.

This chain links TRBV11-2 with TRBJ2-5; 10 positions agree with TRBD2. The length of the CDR3 is 16 residues. V trimming: 3 bases; J trimming: 7 bases; junction bases outside the gene matches: 11. Germline V gives CDR1 SGHAT, CDR2 FQNNGV. CDR3 amino acids: CASSFGLADAVGTQYF. CDR3 nucleotide sequence: TGTGCCAGCAGCTTCGGACTAGCGGACGCGGTAGGGACCCAGTACTTC. Full variable domain (remainder filled in from reference TRBV11-2 and TRBJ2-5): EAGVAQSPRYKIIEKRQSVAFWCNPISGHATLYWYQQILGQGPKLLIQFQNNGVVDDSQLPKDRFSAERLKGVDSTLKIQPAKLEDSAVYLCASSFGLADAVGTQYFGPGTRLLVL.

This chain uses TRBV5-1 with TRBJ2-7; D may be TRBD2 (7 bases). The CDR3 length is 17 residues. V gave up 1 base and J gave up 2 bases, with 19 bases separating them. The germline CDR1 and CDR2 sequences are SGHRS and YFSETQ. CDR3 nucleotide sequence: TGCGCCAGCAGCTTGCCCCCTTGGGAGGGGGGGCCCTACGAGCAGTACTTC. It is translated as CASSLPPWEGGPYEQYF. The full variable domain, rest sourced from reference TRBV5-1 and TRBJ2-7, is KAGVTQTPRYLIKTRGQQVTLSCSPISGHRSVSWYQQTPGQGLQFLFEYFSETQRNKGNFPGRFSGRQFSNSRSEMNVSTLELGDSALYLCASSLPPWEGGPYEQYFGPGTRLTVT.

The chain has TRBV9 and TRBJ2-1, with D perhaps TRBD2 (5 bases). The V gene's germline CDR1 is SGDLS and CDR2 YYNGEE. The CDR3 has 13 amino acids. Trimming shortened V by 3 bases and J by 8 bases, and 12 bases separated the two germline ends. The DNA for the CDR3 is TGTGCCAGCAGCGCCCGACTATATCATGAGCAGTTCTTC. Translated, it gives CASSARLYHEQFF.

The CDR3 spells CASTFFGWDRGTDTQYF. The CDR3 DNA is TGCGCCAGCACCTTTTTCGGGTGGGACAGGGGCACAGATACGCAGTATTTT. The chain employs TRBV10-1 and TRBJ2-3; TRBD1 matches 9 bases. Looked up from germline, CDR1 is WNHNN and CDR2 is SYGVQD (reference sequence). Trimming cost V 7 bases and J 1 base; bases outside gene matches: 12. This CDR3 comprises 17 residues.

There are a few counts of this clone. The chain employs TRBV6-6 and TRBJ2-1; 15 bases match TRBD2. The CDR3 has 16 amino acids. The ends lost 2 bases at V and 7 bases at J; junction bases unmatched: 3. Germline CDR1 and CDR2: MNHNY and SVGAGI (reference sequence). CDR3 sequence reads: CASSYAGLAGGNEQFF. In DNA form, the CDR3 reads TGTGCCAGCAGTTACGCCGGACTAGCGGGAGGGAATGAGCAGTTCTTC.

This chain joins TRBV11-3 and TRBJ2-3; possibly TRBD2 for D (6 bases). This CDR3 comprises 14 residues. The V gene's germline CDR1 is SGHNT and CDR2 YENEEA. Between the trimmed V and J ends, which lost 1 base and 15 bases, there was a span of 20 bases. The CDR3 region has the DNA TGTGCCAGCAGCTTAGCTTCTGGCGGGACTGGGATTTATTTT. Translation gives CASSLASGGTGIYF.

The chain combines TRBV27 with TRBJ2-5; 14 nucleotides line up with TRBD2. V dropped 2 bases and J dropped 7; count of bases not matched to a gene: 9. This CDR3 comprises 17 residues. Germline-derived CDR1 and CDR2 are MNHEY and SMNVEV (reference sequence). CDR3 coding DNA: TGTGCCAGCAGTTTACCGGGGACTAGCGGGGGAACAGGGACCCAGTACTTC. It specifies CASSLPGTSGGTGTQYF.

This clone was counted a few times. The CDR3 reads CASSLDRYSNQPQHF. CDR3 bases: TGTGCCAGCTCTCTTGACAGATATAGCAATCAGCCCCAGCATTTT. The chain carries TRBV18 and TRBJ1-5, with D possibly being TRBD1 (5 bases). V was shortened by 6 bases and J by 0 bases, with 12 bases between the two germline ends. The CDR3 is made up of 15 amino acids. CDR1 and CDR2 (germline): KGHSH, LQKENI.

V gene TRBV2 combines with J gene TRBJ2-2; 8 nucleotides match TRBD1. The CDR3 is 15 residues long. Germline V gene sequence: CDR1 SNHLY, CDR2 FYNNEI. Unmatched junction bases numbered 7, after V lost 4 bases and J lost 6 bases. The chain's CDR3 is CASSASTGVAGELFF. The CDR3 DNA sequence: TGTGCCAGCAGTGCGTCGACAGGGGTAGCCGGGGAGCTGTTTTTT.

The gene calls are TRBV28 and TRBJ1-2; 8 nucleotides align to TRBD1. The CDR3 consists of 15 residues. V lost 6 bases, J lost 0 bases, and 6 bases stayed unmatched. The germline CDR1 and CDR2 sequences are MDHEN and SYDVKM. Here the CDR3 reads CASRETGGSNYGYTF. In DNA, the CDR3 is TGTGCCAGCAGGGAAACAGGGGGATCTAACTATGGCTACACCTTC.

This clone has a handful of counts. The same CDR3 arises from other DNA sequences in this sample as well. The genes are TRBV9 and TRBJ2-1; tentatively, D is TRBD2 (7 bases). V lost 0 bases and J 2 bases, leaving 9 bases between the germline ends. Germline-derived CDR1 and CDR2 are SGDLS and YYNGEE. The length of the CDR3 is 15 residues. CDR3 region: CASSVGGGAYNEQFF. As DNA, the CDR3 is TGTGCCAGCAGCGTAGGGGGGGGCGCCTACAATGAGCAGTTCTTC.

The rearrangement joins TRBV6-5 to TRBJ2-1; D is perhaps TRBD2 (6 bases). CDR3 size: 14 residues. Trimming stripped 2 bases from V and 5 bases from J, with 10 bases between. CDR1 is MNHEY, CDR2 SVGAGI, per germline. CDR3 in amino acids: CASSYRAGNNEQFF. The CDR3 nucleotides read TGTGCCAGCAGTTACCGAGCGGGCAACAATGAGCAGTTCTTC.

As regards this clone: At one boundary the junction diverges from the germline segment, which might be a read error. The chain employs TRBV2 and TRBJ2-1, with 9 bases identical to TRBD2. There are 14 residues in the CDR3. Germline CDR1 is SNHLY and CDR2 is FYNNEI. The CDR3 DNA reads TGCGTGCTAGAGCGGGAGGATTCCTACAATGAGCAGTTCTTC. Its translation: CVLEREDSYNEQFF.

This clone was counted only a few times. The V gene is TRBV2, the J gene TRBJ1-1, with a possible D match to TRBD1 (5 bases). This CDR3 region has 14 residues. Germline V gene lookup returns CDR1 SNHLY and CDR2 FYNNEI. V shed 6 bases and J shed 4 bases, with 15 bases lying between them. The CDR3 DNA follows: TGTGCCAGCAGAGGACACTTTGATGGCACTGAAGCTTTCTTT. Encoded protein: CASRGHFDGTEAFF.

The chain employs TRBV4-1 and TRBJ2-7; D is unresolved. V dropped 1 base and J dropped 1 base, with 8 bases sitting between them. CDR3 length equals 14 residues. Germline loops: CDR1 MGHRA, CDR2 YSYEKL. The CDR3 region is CASSQGPGSYEQYF. Here the CDR3 DNA reads TGCGCCAGCAGCCAAGGTCCGGGTTCCTACGAGCAGTACTTC.

The CDR3 is CASSIQQGVYNEQFF. In DNA form, the CDR3 reads TGTGCCAGTAGTATACAACAGGGGGTCTACAATGAGCAGTTCTTC. The V gene is TRBV19, the J gene TRBJ2-1; the match to TRBD1 covers 8 bases. J lost 3 bases, V lost 2 bases, and 3 bases had no gene match. This CDR3 comprises 15 residues. Germline loops: CDR1 LNHDA, CDR2 SQIVND (reference sequence). The full variable domain, rest sourced from reference TRBV19 and TRBJ2-1, is DGGITQSPKYLFRKEGQNVTLSCEQNLNHDAMYWYRQDPGQGLRLIYYSQIVNDFQKGDIAEGYSVSREKKESFPLTVTSAQKNPTAFYLCASSIQQGVYNEQFFGPGTRLTVL.

The V and J genes are TRBV11-2 and TRBJ2-1; TRBD2 matches at 8 bases. The CDR3 totals 19 residues. The V gene end was trimmed by 1 base and the J gene end by 4 bases; junction bases not matched to a gene: 15. Germline-derived CDR1 and CDR2 are SGHAT and FQNNGV. The CDR3 is CASSLGTLELAEIYNEQFF. The CDR3 nucleotides are TGTGCCAGCAGCTTAGGGACCCTCGAACTAGCGGAGATATACAATGAGCAGTTCTTC.

The chain links TRBV6-1 to TRBJ1-5; D uncertain. Looked up from germline, CDR1 is MNHNS and CDR2 is SASEGT. The CDR3 length is 13 residues. The V end lost 1 base, the J end lost 5 bases, and 6 bases lay between the germline ends. The CDR3 spells CASSEEGDQPQHF. CDR3 DNA sequence: TGTGCCAGCAGTGAAGAGGGAGATCAGCCCCAGCATTTT.

The chain uses TRBV5-6 and TRBJ1-1; a possible D gene is TRBD1 (6 bases). This CDR3 region has 15 residues. V lost 0 bases to trimming and J lost 4 bases, with 13 bases between them. Germline lookup yields CDR1 SGHDT and CDR2 YYEEEE. The CDR3 region is CASSLETGMSTEAFF. CDR3 sequence (DNA): TGTGCCAGCAGCTTGGAAACAGGGATGTCCACTGAAGCTTTCTTT.

The chain combines TRBV7-8 with TRBJ2-7; TRBD2 might be the D (6 bases). Deletions cut 2 bases from V and 0 bases from J, with 11 bases between. This CDR3 has 15 residues. The germline gives CDR1 SGHVS, CDR2 FQNEAQ. CDR3 bases: TGTGCCAGCAGCTTACTTGGCGGGAACTCCTACGAGCAGTACTTC. It yields the protein CASSLLGGNSYEQYF.

This clone was counted between two and nine times. One end of the junction is discordant with germline, which a read error may explain. The V and J genes are TRBV7-9 and TRBJ2-7; the match to TRBD1 covers 8 bases. This CDR3 spans 15 amino acids. Germline V gives CDR1 SEHNR, CDR2 FQNEAQ (reference sequence). The chain's CDR3 is CSSSPRTGIGYEQYF. CDR3 coding DNA: TGTTCCAGCAGTCCCAGGACAGGGATAGGCTACGAGCAGTACTTC.

This chain links TRBV7-9 with TRBJ1-6; D might be TRBD1 (5 bases). The CDR3 is 15 residues long. The ends were cut back, 5 bases at V and 6 bases at J, with 14 bases in the middle. Germline V CDR1 and CDR2: SEHNR, FQNEAQ (reference sequence). The chain's CDR3 is CASSPGGRLNSPLHF. In nucleotides, the CDR3 is TGTGCCAGCAGCCCGGGGGGTCGGCTTAATTCACCCCTCCACTTT. Combining the CDR3 with reference TRBV7-9 and TRBJ1-6 gives the whole variable domain DTGVSQNPRHKITKRGQNVTFRCDPISEHNRLYWYRQTLGQGPEFLTYFQNEAQLEKSRLLSDRFSAERPKGSFSTLEIQRTEQGDSAMYLCASSPGGRLNSPLHFGNGTRLTVT.

This chain connects TRBV7-9 to TRBJ2-7; 10 bases fit TRBD1. Germline V gene sequence: CDR1 SEHNR, CDR2 FQNEAQ (reference sequence). The CDR3 has 14 amino acids. Losses at the gene ends were 5 bases for V and 4 bases for J; bases not matched to a gene: 5. This CDR3 is CASSRDRGPYEQYF. The CDR3 DNA sequence: TGTGCCAGCAGCCGTGACAGGGGGCCATACGAGCAGTACTTC.